Here is one T cell receptor beta chain with its context. The antigen is unknown. V was pared by 2 bases and J by 0 bases, with 21 bases between. This CDR3 is 19 amino acids long. Cryopreserved PBMCs were the source of 2 to 2.5 micrograms of genomic DNA, which went to TCR beta libraries. The data belong to a study of cytotoxic CD8 clonotypes in ibrutinib-treated CLL. Study-level findings and limits: Having risen at ibrutinib response, clonality had fallen back toward baseline by progression. Against age-matched healthy donors, baseline clonality ran higher and tracked circulating CD8+ T-cell counts.

The repertoire was sequenced with immunoSEQ multiplex PCR; TCRdb's copy has only in-frame clones and lacks some. The sample consists of fewer than 400,000 clones, 67% of them appearing once. The input for sequencing was PBMCs, taken after 36 months of ibrutinib treatment. The TCR was taken from a human donor with chronic lymphocytic leukemia. The chain joins TRBV23-1 to TRBJ2-3; D perhaps matches TRBD1 (6 bases). TRBV23-1 counts as an open reading frame of uncertain function. As DNA, the CDR3 is TGCGCCAGCAGTCAACTATACTTAGGACAGATTCTGAGCACAGATACGCAGTATTTT. Its protein product is CASSQLYLGQILSTDTQYF.